The 7 T cell receptor beta chains below all came from one sample that was sequenced in a study of T cells in Graves' hyperthyroidism and ophthalmopathy (dated by TCRdb to between 2018 and 2021). Libraries were made using multiplex PCR. Reads for this sample came from an Illumina HiSeq 2000. The TCR beta CDR3 regions were amplified from RNA transcripts. The TCR CDR3 was subjected to a first round of RT-PCR using the HTBI primer set and the Qiagen OneStep RT-PCR kit. TCRdb passed the public sequencing reads through fastp at Q25 and MiXCR, retaining productive beta sequences. Each record represents a unique CDR3 protein, reported with the most common genes and DNA among its rows. The sample includes roughly 530,000 distinct CDR3 sequences, with 17% observed a single time. 17% of the sample lies in the top ten. The sample was blood. The receptors were gathered from a woman younger than 35 with Graves' ophthalmopathy.

This clonotype was observed at least ten times. This rearrangement joins TRBV28 to TRBJ2-7, with TRBD1 as a possible D gene (6 bases). The CDR3 sequence is 15 residues long. Germline loops: CDR1 MDHEN, CDR2 SYDVKM. With 7 bases removed from V and 1 base from J, the gap between germline ends came to 17 bases. CDR3 loop: CASKGHEDSSYEQYF. In nucleotides, the CDR3 is TGTGCCAGCAAGGGCCATGAGGACAGTTCCTACGAGCAGTACTTC.

This clonotype was counted only a few times. This chain links TRBV9 with TRBJ2-6; D possibly corresponds to TRBD1 (5 bases). Germline values: CDR1 SGDLS, CDR2 YYNGEE. The CDR3 totals 19 residues. V was shortened by 4 bases and J by 0 bases, with 20 bases between the two germline ends. The CDR3 spells CASSKRGVGFLSGANVLTF. The CDR3 DNA sequence: TGTGCCAGCAGCAAAAGGGGTGTGGGGTTCCTCTCTGGGGCCAACGTCCTGACTTTC.

Ten or more counts support this clonotype. The chain is built from TRBV5-1 and TRBJ2-1, with D possibly called TRBD1 or TRBD2 (5 bases each). Germline V lookup: CDR1 SGHRS, CDR2 YFSETQ. This CDR3 is 16 amino acids long. Trimming removed 0 bases at V and 0 bases at J, with 10 bases between. The CDR3 DNA is TGCGCCAGCAGCTTGGGGGGCGGGTCCTCCTACAATGAGCAGTTCTTC. Translated, it gives CASSLGGGSSYNEQFF. Supplemented by reference TRBV5-1 and TRBJ2-1, the full variable domain reads KAGVTQTPRYLIKTRGQQVTLSCSPISGHRSVSWYQQTPGQGLQFLFEYFSETQRNKGNFPGRFSGRQFSNSRSEMNVSTLELGDSALYLCASSLGGGSSYNEQFFGPGTRLTVL.

As regards this clonotype: An end of the junction differs from the germline gene, which may be a read error. The chain is built from TRBV11-2 and TRBJ1-1, with 10 positions matching TRBD1. The CDR3 consists of 15 residues. The germline V gene has CDR1 SGHAT and CDR2 FQNNGV. CDR3 residues: CASSLAGQGNPEAFF. DNA of the CDR3: TGTGCCAGCAGCCTAGCGGGACAGGGGAACCCTGAAGCTTTCTTT.

This sequence joins TRBV19 and TRBJ2-3; 7 bases map to TRBD2. Germline V CDR1 and CDR2: LNHDA, SQIVND (reference sequence). The CDR3 extends over 16 amino acids. Trimming at V came to 3 bases and at J to 2 bases, leaving 8 bases not matched to a gene. CDR3 coding DNA: TGTGCCAGTAGTATCTCCCTAGCGGACCTCACAGATACGCAGTATTTT. It codes for CASSISLADLTDTQYF.

This chain joins TRBV5-5 and TRBJ1-1; no reliable D call. CDR3 length equals 15 residues. Germline V CDR1 and CDR2: SGHKS, YYEKEE (reference sequence). V lost 3 bases and J lost 4, with 16 bases in between. The CDR3 loop is CASSWARGSLTEAFF. As DNA, the CDR3 is TGTGCCAGCAGCTGGGCCAGAGGTTCCCTCACTGAAGCTTTCTTT.

V is TRBV6-2 or TRBV6-3 and J is TRBJ2-5; 10 nucleotides line up with TRBD2. Looked up from germline, CDR1 is MNHEY and CDR2 is SVGEGT. Unmatched junction bases numbered 8, after V lost 6 bases and J lost 4 bases. The CDR3 length is 15 residues. The CDR3: CASRFLAGVRETQYF. The CDR3 region has the DNA TGTGCCAGCAGGTTTCTAGCGGGAGTCCGAGAGACCCAGTACTTC.